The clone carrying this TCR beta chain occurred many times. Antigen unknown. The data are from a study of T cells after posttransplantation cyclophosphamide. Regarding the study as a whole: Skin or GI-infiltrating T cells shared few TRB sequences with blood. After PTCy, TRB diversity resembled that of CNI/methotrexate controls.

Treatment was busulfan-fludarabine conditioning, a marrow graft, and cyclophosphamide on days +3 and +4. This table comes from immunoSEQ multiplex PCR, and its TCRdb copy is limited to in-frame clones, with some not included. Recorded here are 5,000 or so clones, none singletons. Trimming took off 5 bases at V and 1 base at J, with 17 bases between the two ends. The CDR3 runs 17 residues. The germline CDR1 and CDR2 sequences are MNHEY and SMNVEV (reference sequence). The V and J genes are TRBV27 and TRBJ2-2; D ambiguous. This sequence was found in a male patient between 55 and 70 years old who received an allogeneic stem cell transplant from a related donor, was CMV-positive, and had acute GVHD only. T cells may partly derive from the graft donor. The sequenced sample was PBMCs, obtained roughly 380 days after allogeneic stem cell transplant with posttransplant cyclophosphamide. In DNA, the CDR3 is TGTGCCAGCAGTCCACATGCATGGCCGGGGAACACCGGGGAGCTGTTTTTT. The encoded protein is CASSPHAWPGNTGELFF.